These 9 T cell receptor beta chains share one sample of origin, sequenced in a study of T-cell memory formation after mild COVID-19 (dated by TCRdb to the early 2020s). Libraries were made using 5' RACE. The instrument was an Illumina NovaSeq 6000. TCRdb handled the public reads itself, with Q25 trimming in fastp and clone calling in MiXCR, and kept productive beta chains. Here each entry gathers all rows of one CDR3 protein and keeps the most common genes and DNA. A total of some 300,000 distinct CDR3 sequences appear in this sample, approximately 19% of them only once. Around a fifth of the sample goes to the ten largest clones. The source material was PBMCs or a T cell subset sorted from them (not recorded which). The receptor source for this set is a man between 18 and 35 years old who had mild COVID-19 (a few samples of this study predate the infection). The sample titles of this study are shuffled in the database, so cell type and time point are left out; the donor was told from shared clones.

This sequence joins TRBV18 and TRBJ1-1; no reliable D call. Deletions cut 5 bases from V and 1 base from J, with 11 bases between. The CDR3 is 14 amino acids. CDR1 and CDR2 from the germline V gene are KGHSH and LQKENI. The CDR3 region has the DNA TGTGCCAGCTCAGTAGTGGTCGGGAACACTGAAGCTTTCTTT. Residues: CASSVVVGNTEAFF.

CDR3 coding DNA: TGTGCCAGCAGTTCGTACGATAATCAGCCCCAGCATTTT. It encodes CASSSYDNQPQHF. The chain has TRBV12-3 or TRBV12-4 and TRBJ1-5; D gene unclear. The V gene lost 4 bases and the J gene lost 4 bases, with 8 bases spanning the gap. The CDR3 runs 13 residues.

The chain uses TRBV5-1 and TRBJ2-2; D not resolved. Trimming pared 4 bases from V and 1 base from J, leaving 14 bases between. Germline V gives CDR1 SGHRS, CDR2 YFSETQ. CDR3 size: 16 residues. The CDR3 nucleotides read TGCGCCAGCAGCCCCGTTTGGGGTTTGAACACCGGGGAGCTGTTTTTT. Translation: CASSPVWGLNTGELFF.

V is TRBV9 and J is TRBJ2-3; 10 bases line up with TRBD2. Germline V lookup: CDR1 SGDLS, CDR2 YYNGEE. The trim removed 4 bases at V and 2 bases at J, leaving 7 bases unmatched. CDR3 length: 16 amino acids. The CDR3 nucleotides read TGTGCCAGCAGCCTCACTAGCGGGGAGGACACAGATACGCAGTATTTT. Its translation: CASSLTSGEDTDTQYF.

This clonotype has a single count. The chain employs TRBV12-3 or TRBV12-4 and TRBJ2-2; tentative D call: TRBD2 (6 bases). CDR3 length equals 15 residues. The V end was cut by 3 bases, the J end by 7 bases, with 15 bases between. The CDR3 nucleotides are TGTGCCAGCAGTTTCGCGGGACCCTTTGTCGGGGAGCTGTTTTTT. Its protein is CASSFAGPFVGELFF.

In its sample, this clonotype was seen a few times. The chain couples TRBV20-1 to TRBJ2-7, with 8 bases lining up with TRBD2. V shed 3 bases, J shed 4 bases, and the junction held 5 bases outside the gene matches. CDR1 is DFQATT and CDR2 is SNEGSKA in the germline V gene (reference sequence). The CDR3 runs to 13 residues. CDR3 sequence: CSASIASGYEQYV. For the CDR3, the DNA is TGCAGTGCTAGTATCGCTAGCGGGTACGAGCAGTACGTC.

The chain joins TRBV20-1 to TRBJ2-1; D gene unclear. V lost 0 bases to trimming and J lost 0 bases, with 9 bases between them. The germline gives CDR1 DFQATT, CDR2 SNEGSKA (reference sequence). This CDR3 comprises 15 residues. CDR3: CSAREAINSYNEQFF. CDR3 coding DNA: TGCAGTGCTAGAGAGGCGATTAACTCCTACAATGAGCAGTTCTTC.

The chain is built from TRBV27 and TRBJ1-6, with 7 bases that match TRBD1. This CDR3 has 14 amino acids. Per the germline V gene, CDR1 is MNHEY and CDR2 is SMNVEV (reference sequence). The V and J ends lost 8 bases and 10 bases, in that order; junction bases with no gene match: 11. CDR3 residues: CASGTTGYESPLHF. The CDR3 nucleotides read TGTGCCAGCGGAACGACAGGGTACGAATCACCCCTCCACTTT.

Concerning this clonotype: It may be a read error: a sequence one base away is much more abundant. CDR3 protein: CASSYSGSVNTIYF. CDR3 sequence (DNA): TGTGCCAGCAGCTACAGCGGCTCTGTAAACACCATATATTTT. The chain combines TRBV5-5 with TRBJ1-3; unclear D gene. The germline V gene encodes CDR1 SGHKS and CDR2 YYEKEE (reference sequence). This CDR3 contains 14 residues.